This T cell receptor beta chain originates from a study of T cell changes during pregnancy in multiple sclerosis. Method: immunoSEQ multiplex PCR; TCRdb's copy keeps in-frame clones and lacks some. The top ten hold about 2.4% of the sample, which has some 95,000 clones, approximately 92% seen once. The CDR3 runs 14 residues. Germline values: CDR1 SGHNT, CDR2 YYREEE (reference sequence). V was clipped by 3 bases and J by 4 bases, with 13 bases between them. The sequence came from a female donor with multiple sclerosis, enrolled in a pregnancy study. Sequences were derived from peripheral blood, sampled in the first trimester of pregnancy. V gene TRBV5-4 combines with J gene TRBJ1-2; D is ambiguous. The DNA of the CDR3 is TGTGCCAGCAGCTCCGATACGGCGGGCTATGGCTACACCTTC. Protein sequence: CASSSDTAGYGYTF.